The 17 T cell receptor beta chains below all came from one sample that was sequenced in a study of blood T cells in healthy people across ages. PCR was performed a second time for 7 to 11 cycles using a sample-barcoded 5' primer and a J-beta primer mix. MiXCR, applied by TCRdb to the 5' RACE reads, yields one record per CDR3 protein. The table lists hundreds of thousands of distinct CDR3 sequences, under 40% of them singletons. Input material: blood. The origin of the receptors is a young man in good health.

This clonotype was counted ten times or more. V usage is TRBV25-1 and J usage is TRBJ1-2; a weak D match, TRBD1 (5 bases). CDR3 length: 16 amino acids. V gave up 7 bases and J gave up 3 bases, with 21 bases separating them. Germline V gene data show CDR1 as MGHDK and CDR2 as SYGVNS. Written as DNA, the CDR3 is TGTGCCAGCACAAAAAGGCCCGGGACGGGTGACTATGGCTACACCTTC. The encoded protein is CASTKRPGTGDYGYTF.

This clonotype was observed many times. The chain combines TRBV4-2 with TRBJ1-4, with TRBD1 matching 7 bases. Germline V gives CDR1 LGHNA, CDR2 YNFKEQ. The CDR3 is made up of 17 amino acids. V trimming: 2 bases; J trimming: 7 bases; junction bases outside the gene matches: 13. This CDR3 is CASSQRSTTGKGEKLFF. The CDR3 nucleotides are TGTGCCAGCAGCCAACGATCCACGACAGGGAAGGGTGAAAAACTGTTTTTT.

The V and J genes are TRBV2 and TRBJ2-5; D may be TRBD1 (5 bases). The CDR3 sequence is 15 residues long. Germline loops: CDR1 SNHLY, CDR2 FYNNEI. The V gene lost 4 bases and the J gene lost 4 bases, with 16 bases spanning the gap. CDR3 amino acids: CASSVRRANRETQYF. In DNA form, the CDR3 reads TGTGCCAGCAGTGTCCGCAGGGCAAATCGAGAGACCCAGTACTTC.

The chain couples TRBV28 to TRBJ1-4; 7 bases line up with TRBD1. The CDR3 totals 15 residues. From germline, CDR1 is MDHEN and CDR2 SYDVKM. V trimming: 4 bases; J trimming: 7 bases; junction bases outside the gene matches: 9. CDR3 sequence: CASSSSGGGLEKLFF. The CDR3 DNA sequence: TGTGCCAGCAGTTCATCAGGAGGGGGCCTTGAAAAACTGTTTTTT.

The V call is TRBV7-2, the J call TRBJ2-3, with 10 bases that match TRBD2. V shed 2 bases, J shed 6 bases, and the junction held 20 bases outside the gene matches. CDR1 SGHTA and CDR2 FQGNSA come from the germline V gene. The CDR3 has 20 residues. CDR3 sequence reads: CASSLPSKAGGPWAQDTQYF. The CDR3 DNA follows: TGTGCCAGCAGCTTACCCTCGAAAGCGGGGGGGCCTTGGGCACAGGATACGCAGTATTTT.

This clonotype was recorded a few times. This rearrangement joins TRBV25-1 to TRBJ1-6; unclear D gene. CDR1 is MGHDK and CDR2 is SYGVNS in the germline V gene. The CDR3 sequence is 17 residues long. V lost 6 bases and J 6 bases, leaving 21 bases between the germline ends. CDR3 region: CASRISGGRSGNSPLHF. CDR3 sequence (DNA): TGTGCCAGCAGAATCAGTGGCGGGAGATCGGGTAATTCACCCCTCCACTTT. Complete variable domain (other parts from reference TRBV25-1 and TRBJ1-6): EADIYQTPRYLVIGTGKKITLECSQTMGHDKMYWYQQDPGMELHLIHYSYGVNSTEKGDLSSESTVSRIRTEHFPLTLESARPSHTSQYLCASRISGGRSGNSPLHFGNGTRLTVT.

Of note for this clonotype: Being one base from a much bigger clone, this may be a read error. J is TRBJ2-4 and V is TRBV20-1; weak D call: TRBD1 (5 bases). The J call may not be correct, given that the DNA end is closer to TRBJ2-5. CDR3 length equals 14 residues. Germline CDR1 and CDR2: DFQATT and SNEGSKA (reference sequence). CDR3 sequence: CSASDTHGQETQYF. The CDR3 bases are TGCAGTGCCTCGGACACCCATGGTCAAGAGACCCAGTACTTC.

The chain employs TRBV2 and TRBJ1-1, with unresolved D. Germline CDR1 and CDR2: SNHLY and FYNNEI. The CDR3 consists of 13 residues. Trimming shortened V by 7 bases and J by 6 bases, and 15 bases separated the two germline ends. CDR3 amino acids: CASKGREGAEAFF. In nucleotides, the CDR3 is TGTGCCAGCAAAGGGAGGGAAGGCGCTGAAGCTTTCTTT.

V usage is TRBV7-2 and J usage is TRBJ1-2, with 8 bases that match TRBD1. The CDR3 runs 16 residues. Germline V gives CDR1 SGHTA, CDR2 FQGNSA. The J segment lost 5 bases and the V segment lost 5 bases, leaving 13 bases of the junction unmatched. Here the CDR3 reads CASSVSRTGLQYGYTF. The CDR3 DNA sequence: TGTGCCAGCAGCGTTAGCAGGACAGGGTTACAATATGGCTACACCTTC.

In its sample, this clonotype was seen once. This chain joins TRBV27 and TRBJ1-6; D is ambiguous. The CDR3 is 14 residues long. Trimming left V 4 bases short and J 7 bases short, with 11 bases between. Germline V gives CDR1 MNHEY, CDR2 SMNVEV (reference sequence). CDR3 DNA sequence: TGTGCCAGCAGTTACAGCCTACAGAATTCACCCCTCCACTTT. This encodes CASSYSLQNSPLHF.

V usage is TRBV29-1 and J usage is TRBJ1-2; possible D gene TRBD1, 5 bases. The germline V gene has CDR1 SQVTM and CDR2 ANQGSEA. Trimming removed 7 bases from V and 4 bases from J, with 13 bases in between. CDR3 length equals 12 residues. As DNA, the CDR3 is TGCAGCGCCAGCCGGGGGTCCTATGGCTACACCTTC. Protein: CSASRGSYGYTF.

This clonotype has only a few counts. This chain links TRBV6-6 with TRBJ2-1; 8 positions match TRBD2. This CDR3 comprises 14 residues. After removal of 5 bases from V and 9 bases from J, the junction contained 9 bases not matched to a gene. The V gene's germline CDR1 is MNHNY and CDR2 SVGAGI (reference sequence). In DNA, the CDR3 is TGTGCCAGCAGTCGCCCCGGGGGGGCCCCTGAGCAGTTCTTC. Its protein product is CASSRPGGAPEQFF.

This clonotype occurred many times. V gene TRBV29-1 combines with J gene TRBJ1-2; D might be TRBD1 (6 bases). Germline assignment: CDR1 SQVTM and CDR2 ANQGSEA. This CDR3 has 12 amino acids. Trimming cost V 6 bases and J 4 bases, with 12 bases left between them. CDR3 sequence (DNA): TGCAGCGTCAGCGGACAGTCCTATGGCTACACCTTC. It encodes CSVSGQSYGYTF.

This clonotype was detected only a few times. The V and J genes are TRBV12-3 or TRBV12-4 and TRBJ2-1; D is unclear. CDR3 length: 14 amino acids. V was clipped by 7 bases and J by 4 bases, with 14 bases between them. The CDR3 loop is CASTLGGRYNEQFF. In DNA form, the CDR3 reads TGTGCCAGCACCCTTGGCGGCCGTTACAATGAGCAGTTCTTC.

The V and J genes are TRBV29-1 and TRBJ2-7; 11 bases are shared with TRBD2. Gene TRBJ2-5 matches the end of the DNA better, so the J call may be wrong. The CDR3 loop spans 13 amino acids. Germline V lookup: CDR1 SQVTM, CDR2 ANQGSEA. The CDR3 protein is CSARASGGETQYF. In DNA, the CDR3 is TGCAGCGCCCGGGCTAGCGGGGGGGAGACCCAGTACTTC.

The chain joins TRBV15 to TRBJ2-7; no definite D call. The CDR3 covers 15 residues. V was clipped by 0 bases and J by 4 bases, with 13 bases between them. CDR1 is LNHNV, CDR2 YYDKDF, per germline (reference sequence). The CDR3 here is CATSRDPGPDYEQYF. In nucleotides, the CDR3 is TGTGCCACCAGCAGAGATCCAGGACCAGATTACGAGCAGTACTTC.

The chain links TRBV15 to TRBJ2-3; D is undetermined. CDR3 length equals 15 residues. Deletions cut 3 bases from V and 7 bases from J, with 17 bases between. The germline gives CDR1 LNHNV, CDR2 YYDKDF (reference sequence). CDR3 region: CATSSRAEEMNTQYF. CDR3 nucleotide sequence: TGTGCCACCAGCAGTCGCGCCGAGGAGATGAATACGCAGTATTTT.